This is a list of T cell receptor beta chains from one sample in a study of cytomegalovirus exposure and HLA in healthy donors. The assay was immunoSEQ multiplex PCR, and TCRdb's table has in-frame clones only and misses some. The sample has 220,000 or so clones; approximately 70% are singletons. Sequenced input: PBMCs. The receptors were sampled from a woman in her thirties in good health and CMV-seronegative. Both conserved end residues are part of each CDR3. A D gene is named only where the DNA matches it firmly. Part of the rows lack a size; the others show once, few, many or a class for expanded clones.

clone_size j_call d_call v_call cdr3_nt cdr3_aa
. TRBJ2-2 TRBD1 TRBV4-1 TGCGCCAGCAGACGCCGGGACAGAGAGAACACCGGGGAGCTGTTTTTT CASRRRDRENTGELFF
. TRBJ2-7 TRBD1 TRBV27 TGTGCCAGCAGTGTTGGACAGGAGCTATACCACGAGCAGTACTTC CASSVGQELYHEQYF
. TRBJ1-6 . TRBV7-9 TGTGCCAGCAGCTTAACAGGGAGAGATTCACCCCTCCACTTT CASSLTGRDSPLHF
. TRBJ2-3 TRBD2 TRBV6-1 TGTGCCAGCAGTGAAGCCCAGCGGGGGGGTACGACGCAGTATTTT CASSEAQRGGTTQYF
once TRBJ1-5 . TRBV5-6 TGTGCCAGCAGCTTGGAAGGGGAGGAGAATCAGCCCCAGCATTTT CASSLEGEENQPQHF
once TRBJ1-6 TRBD1 TRBV5-1 TGCGCCAGCAGCGGAGGGACAGAGTATAATTCACCCCTCCACTTT CASSGGTEYNSPLHF
. TRBJ2-1 TRBD2 TRBV7-3 TGTGTCAGCAGCCCGTACGGGACTAGCGGACCCGACAATGAGCAGTTCTTC CVSSPYGTSGPDNEQFF
. TRBJ2-5 TRBD2 TRBV7-9 TGTGCCAGCAGCTTAATGGTGGGACTAGCGGGGGCCGAGACCCAGTACTTC CASSLMVGLAGAETQYF
. TRBJ1-6 TRBD1 TRBV30 TGTGCCTGGCTTGACAGGGGGAAGCCCCTCCACTTT CAWLDRGKPLHF
. TRBJ1-4 TRBD1 TRBV6-6 TGTGCCAGCACTGCCCGATGGGGACAGGGAGAAAAACTGTTTTTT CASTARWGQGEKLFF
. TRBJ2-1 TRBD1 TRBV7-9 TGTTCCAGCAGCTTGGGACAGGGTGATGAGCAGTTCTTC CSSSLGQGDEQFF
. TRBJ2-5 TRBD2 TRBV11-2 TGTGCCAGCAGCTATACTAGCGGAGAAGAGACCCAGTACTTC CASSYTSGEETQYF
. TRBJ1-1 . TRBV21-1 TGTGCCAGCAGCAAGAGACAGCTGAACACTGAAGCTTTCTTT CASSKRQLNTEAFF
. TRBJ2-3 TRBD1 TRBV2 TGTGCCAGCAGCCGGGACAGGGTATCAGATACGCAGTATTTT CASSRDRVSDTQYF
. TRBJ2-1 TRBD1 TRBV27 TGTGCCAGTGGGCAGGGGGCGGGTGAGCAGTTCTTC CASGQGAGEQFF
. TRBJ2-1 . TRBV6-6 TGTGCCAGCAGTTACCCCCTAGCGTTGGATGAGCAGTTCTTC CASSYPLALDEQFF
few TRBJ1-5 TRBD1 TRBV15 TGTGCCACCAGCCGACAGGGGGGAGATCAGCCCCAGCATTTT CATSRQGGDQPQHF
. TRBJ2-1 . TRBV10-2 TGCGCCAGCAAACCGGGACTTTCCAACAATGAGCAGTTCTTC CASKPGLSNNEQFF
. TRBJ1-2 . TRBV5-4 TGTGCCAGCAGCCCGGGACTCGAGGACTATGGCTACACCTTC CASSPGLEDYGYTF
. TRBJ2-7 . TRBV7-2 TGTGCCAGCAGCTCCCTCCTCCTCTACGAGCAGTACTTC CASSSLLLYEQYF
. TRBJ1-3 . TRBV5-3 TGTGTCAGAAGCAGACCCCCTCTCCGGGACAAGGAAGGCACCATATATTTT CVRSRPPLRDKEGTIYF
. TRBJ2-3 TRBD2 TRBV7-9 TGTGCCAGCAGCTTAGCCCTAGCGGGAGGACTCACAGATACGCAGTATTTT CASSLALAGGLTDTQYF
. TRBJ2-7 . TRBV7-3 TGTGCCAGCAGCTTGCGGCGGGACTCCTACGAGCAGTACTTC CASSLRRDSYEQYF
. TRBJ1-1 TRBD1 TRBV5-1 TGCGCCAGCAGCTTGGCCAGGGGGGACACTGAAGCTTTCTTT CASSLARGDTEAFF
few TRBJ2-5 TRBD2 TRBV11-2 TGTGCCAGCAGCTTAAGGAGTAGCGGGGGGCCGTACCAAGAGACCCAGTACTTC CASSLRSSGGPYQETQYF
. TRBJ2-7 TRBD2 TRBV11-1 TGTGCCAGCAGCCCCAGAGCGGGGGTCTCGAGCTCCTACGAGCAGTACTTC CASSPRAGVSSSYEQYF
. TRBJ2-3 TRBD2 TRBV19 TGTGCCAGTAGTATTTTCGTCGCGGGAGCAGATACGCAGTATTTT CASSIFVAGADTQYF
few TRBJ1-2 TRBD1 TRBV6-1 TGTGCCAGCAGTGCAGGGGGCGACTATGGCTACACCTTC CASSAGGDYGYTF
. TRBJ1-3 . TRBV11-3 TGTGCCAGCAGCCTTCGTCGGAACACCATATATTTT CASSLRRNTIYF
many TRBJ1-1 TRBD1 TRBV7-2 TGTGCCAGCAGCTCCGGACAGGGGGAGTTGGAAGCTTTCTTT CASSSGQGELEAFF
. TRBJ2-5 TRBD2 TRBV11-2 TGTGCCAGCAGGTCTTTAGCGCGGGGGGCCAAAGAGACCCAGTACTTC CASRSLARGAKETQYF
. TRBJ1-2 . TRBV4-1 TGCGCCAGCAGCCAAGGAGAGGGCGGGGTTTTATATGGCTACACCTTC CASSQGEGGVLYGYTF
. TRBJ2-1 TRBD2 TRBV13 TGTGCCAGCAGCCCGCCCCCATTCCTAGCGGGAGGGCCCTCTAGGGATGAGCAGTTCTTC CASSPPPFLAGGPSRDEQFF
. TRBJ2-1 TRBD2 TRBV12-5 TGTGCTAGTGGTCCCGGGACTAAAGGGAATGAGCAGTTCTTC CASGPGTKGNEQFF
few TRBJ2-1 . TRBV7-8 TGTGCCAGCAATATAGGGGGGGAGCAATACAATGAGCAGTTCTTC CASNIGGEQYNEQFF
few TRBJ1-5 . TRBV7-9 TGTGCCAGCAGCTTGGCAGGTCACAATCAGCCCCAGCATTTT CASSLAGHNQPQHF
once TRBJ2-5 . TRBV5-1 TGCGCCAGCAGCTTGGAGGGGGGGACTCAAGAGACCCAGTACTTC CASSLEGGTQETQYF
few TRBJ1-2 . TRBV2 TGTGCCAGCAGTGGTGGGGGGGTCTATGGCTACACCTTC CASSGGGVYGYTF
. TRBJ2-5 . TRBV5-1 TGCGCCAGCAGCTCCGGGACTCAGAAACTGGAGACCCAGTACTTC CASSSGTQKLETQYF
once TRBJ1-2 . TRBV7-9 TGTGCCAGCAGCCCTACCCTACAGGGAAATGGCTACACCTTC CASSPTLQGNGYTF
once TRBJ1-2 . TRBV5-1 TGCGCCAGCAGCTCGGGAGACCTAGATGGCTACACCTTC CASSSGDLDGYTF
. TRBJ1-6 . TRBV5-4 TGTGCCAGCAGCTTGCGACAGGATACCTCACCCCTCCACTTT CASSLRQDTSPLHF
. TRBJ2-1 TRBD2 TRBV6-5 TGTGCCAGCAGTCTACTAGCGGGAAGGTCCAATGAGCAGTTCTTC CASSLLAGRSNEQFF
. TRBJ2-7 . TRBV18 TGTGCCAGCTCACCTGGGCCGGGGTCCTACGAGCAGTACTTC CASSPGPGSYEQYF
. TRBJ1-2 . TRBV19 TGTGCCAGTAGTATAGGGACAGAGGTGGGGCGCTATGGCTACACCTTC CASSIGTEVGRYGYTF
. TRBJ2-1 . TRBV7-9 TGTGCCAGCAGCTCATCAAGGGGTCTGGTAGGAGTCAATGAGCAGTTCTTC CASSSSRGLVGVNEQFF
. TRBJ1-3 TRBD1 TRBV11-2 TGTGCCAGCAGCTTAGATCGGGGACAGGAGACTGGAAACACCATATATTTT CASSLDRGQETGNTIYF
. TRBJ2-5 . TRBV6-6 TGTGCCAGCAGCCTACGGGATTTCCAAGAGACCCAGTACTTC CASSLRDFQETQYF
. TRBJ1-1 . TRBV9 TGTGCCAGCAGCGTAGGTAGCGATACTGAAGCTTTCTTT CASSVGSDTEAFF